Below are 27 T cell receptor beta chains sequenced from a single sample in a study of T-cell memory formation after mild COVID-19. MiXCR, applied by TCRdb to the 5' RACE reads, yields one record per CDR3 protein. In the table there are just over 300,000 distinct CDR3 sequences, just under 20% of which are singletons. Input material: PBMCs or a T cell subset sorted from them (not recorded which). These receptor sequences come from a man younger than 35 who had mild COVID-19 (a few samples of this study predate the infection). Cell type and time point are not known.

This clonotype was detected many times. The V call is TRBV6-6, the J call TRBJ1-1, with no clear D. Germline V gene data show CDR1 as MNHNY and CDR2 as SVGAGI (reference sequence). This CDR3 has 11 amino acids. Trimming shortened V by 6 bases and J by 0 bases, and 2 bases separated the two germline ends. The CDR3 nucleotides read TGTGCCAGCAGGATGAACACTGAAGCTTTCTTT. It specifies CASRMNTEAFF.

This chain uses TRBV2 with TRBJ2-1; 7 bases align to TRBD2. Germline CDR1 reads SNHLY; CDR2 reads FYNNEI. J lost 5 bases, V lost 0 bases, and 4 bases had no gene match. The CDR3 contains 15 residues. In nucleotides, the CDR3 is TGTGCCAGCAGTGAAGCTTCGCGGGGGAACAATGAGCAGTTCTTC. Protein product: CASSEASRGNNEQFF.

J is TRBJ2-1 and V is TRBV7-3; 12 bases agree with TRBD2. Germline CDR1 and CDR2: SGHTA and FQGTGA. This CDR3 comprises 15 residues. The junction had 3 bases not matched to a gene; V was cut back by 5 bases and J by 4 bases. The CDR3, as DNA: TGTGCCAGCAGCACTGGACTAGCGGGGTACAATGAGCAGTTCTTC. Its protein is CASSTGLAGYNEQFF.

CDR3 amino acids: CASRGTSEGAQYF. The CDR3 DNA reads TGTGCCAGCAGGGGGACTTCCGAGGGAGCCCAGTACTTC. The chain uses TRBV2 and TRBJ2-5; D possibly corresponds to TRBD2 (6 bases). The CDR3 contains 13 residues. V shed 6 bases and J shed 9 bases, with 17 bases lying between them. CDR1 and CDR2 (germline): SNHLY, FYNNEI.

This rearrangement joins TRBV6-2 or TRBV6-3 to TRBJ2-4; 8 bases align to TRBD1. The CDR3 contains 13 residues. Germline CDR1 is MNHEY and CDR2 is SVGEGT. J was trimmed by 8 bases and V by 7 bases; bases with no gene match: 7. CDR3 region: CASTRQGSDIQYF. CDR3 DNA sequence: TGTGCCAGCACCCGACAGGGGTCGGACATTCAGTACTTC.

This clonotype has just a few counts. For the CDR3, the DNA is TGTGCCAGCAGTAAAATCGGACAGGAGGGCACTGAAGCTTTCTTT. Amino acids: CASSKIGQEGTEAFF. This chain connects TRBV6-6 to TRBJ1-1, with 7 bases lining up with TRBD1. Germline trimming cut 5 bases from V and 4 bases from J; bases unmatched to any gene: 10. The CDR3 consists of 15 residues. The germline V gene encodes CDR1 MNHNY and CDR2 SVGAGI (reference sequence).

A few counts support this clonotype. The CDR3 sequence: CASSKTGPDTQYF. The DNA for the CDR3 is TGTGCCAGCAGTAAAACAGGTCCAGATACGCAGTATTTT. The V and J genes are TRBV12-3 or TRBV12-4 and TRBJ2-3, with D possibly being TRBD1 (5 bases). Trimming pared 5 bases from V and 4 bases from J, leaving 10 bases between. The CDR3 spans 13 residues.

V is TRBV5-1 and J is TRBJ2-5; 9 bases agree with TRBD1. Germline CDR1 SGHRS, CDR2 YFSETQ. The CDR3 spans 16 residues. The V and J ends lost 3 bases and 1 base, in that order; junction bases with no gene match: 7. This CDR3 is CASSSMDRGFQETQYF. The CDR3 nucleotides are TGCGCCAGCAGCTCTATGGACAGGGGATTCCAAGAGACCCAGTACTTC.

This clonotype occurred a few times. The rearrangement links TRBV12-3 or TRBV12-4 to TRBJ1-5; no clear D gene. The CDR3 consists of 15 residues. Trimming took off 3 bases at V and 3 bases at J, with 12 bases between the two ends. CDR3 nucleotides: TGTGCCAGCAGTTTGGCCTCGGGGAACAATCAGCCCCAGCATTTT. It specifies CASSLASGNNQPQHF.

The chain has TRBV5-1 and TRBJ2-5; D might be TRBD1 (5 bases). CDR1 SGHRS and CDR2 YFSETQ come from the germline V gene. The CDR3 contains 14 residues. V was trimmed by 2 bases and J by 5 bases, leaving 13 bases between them. This CDR3 reads CASSFLGREETQYF. CDR3 in DNA: TGCGCCAGCAGCTTCCTGGGGCGCGAGGAGACCCAGTACTTC.

J is TRBJ2-7 and V is TRBV6-6, with 12 bases fitting TRBD2. Germline V CDR1 and CDR2: MNHNY, SVGAGI (reference sequence). The V and J ends lost 6 bases and 2 bases, in that order; junction bases with no gene match: 5. The CDR3 runs 15 residues. CDR3 in DNA: TGTGCCAGCAGAGAACTAGCGGGGGGCCCCTACGAGCAGTACGTC. This gives the protein CASRELAGGPYEQYV.

This clonotype was seen only a few times. This chain connects TRBV9 to TRBJ2-5; D may be TRBD2 (5 bases). CDR1 and CDR2 from the germline V gene are SGDLS and YYNGEE. The V end lost 0 bases, the J end lost 5 bases, and 20 bases lay between the germline ends. The CDR3 covers 17 residues. CDR3 nucleotides: TGTGCCAGCAGCGTAGAAGGGCGGGCGGGCGGTTTGGAGACCCAGTACTTC. Translation gives CASSVEGRAGGLETQYF.

The chain links TRBV6-5 to TRBJ2-2; TRBD1 is a possible D gene (5 bases). This CDR3 is 16 amino acids long. In germline, CDR1 is MNHEY, CDR2 SVGAGI. The V end lost 7 bases, the J end lost 0 bases, and 15 bases lay between the germline ends. CDR3 region: CASIPKGPANTGELFF. The DNA for the CDR3 is TGTGCCAGCATCCCTAAGGGGCCAGCGAACACCGGGGAGCTGTTTTTT.

J is TRBJ2-3 and V is TRBV24-1; D might be TRBD1 (6 bases). Deletions cut 4 bases from V and 5 bases from J, with 12 bases between. CDR1 KGHDR and CDR2 SFDVKD come from the germline V gene. This CDR3 has 14 amino acids. The CDR3 nucleotides read TGTGCCACCAGTGACCCCGGGACAATAGATACGCAGTATTTT. This gives the protein CATSDPGTIDTQYF.

The chain is built from TRBV12-3 or TRBV12-4 and TRBJ1-5; D is perhaps TRBD1 (5 bases). The germline V and J ends were trimmed by 3 bases and 3 bases, with 9 bases remaining between them. CDR3 length: 14 amino acids. CDR3: CASSFEGNNQPQHF. The CDR3, as DNA: TGTGCCAGCAGTTTCGAGGGGAACAATCAGCCCCAGCATTTT.

This clonotype was observed a few times. The rearrangement uses TRBV20-1 and TRBJ2-5; D is unresolved. Between the trimmed V and J ends, which lost 6 bases and 2 bases, there was a span of 16 bases. Per germline, CDR1 DFQATT and CDR2 SNEGSKA (reference sequence). The CDR3 spans 14 residues. The CDR3 is CSASFQTPQETQYF. The CDR3 DNA is TGCAGTGCGAGCTTCCAGACACCTCAAGAGACCCAGTACTTC.

In this sample, this clonotype turned up a few times. This rearrangement joins TRBV10-1 to TRBJ2-1; 8 bases are a match to TRBD1. Germline assignment: CDR1 WNHNN and CDR2 SYGVQD (reference sequence). The CDR3 spans 15 residues. The ends lost 0 bases at V and 7 bases at J; junction bases unmatched: 5. CDR3 loop: CASSESSGGSNEQFF. CDR3 nucleotides: TGCGCCAGCAGTGAGTCGTCAGGGGGCTCAAATGAGCAGTTCTTC.

This clonotype was seen a handful of times. This chain uses TRBV25-1 with TRBJ2-7, with unresolved D. Germline V gene sequence: CDR1 MGHDK, CDR2 SYGVNS. Trimming took off 3 bases at V and 6 bases at J, with 9 bases between the two ends. The CDR3 runs to 12 residues. The CDR3 bases are TGTGCCAGCAGTGACACCACTGGCGAGCAGTACGTC. Amino acid sequence: CASSDTTGEQYV.

This clonotype was observed a handful of times. The chain joins TRBV28 to TRBJ1-2, with D perhaps matching TRBD1 (5 bases). This CDR3 is built from 17 residues. The germline V and J ends were trimmed by 5 bases and 2 bases, with 21 bases remaining between them. In germline, CDR1 is MDHEN, CDR2 SYDVKM. CDR3 sequence: CASSPSGTDSTNYGYTF. DNA for the CDR3: TGTGCCAGCAGTCCCTCGGGGACGGATAGTACCAACTATGGCTACACCTTC.

This clonotype was picked up a small number of times. The CDR3 sequence: CASSPGPMNTEAFF. The CDR3 nucleotides read TGTGCCAGCTCACCGGGACCGATGAACACTGAAGCTTTCTTT. The chain carries TRBV18 and TRBJ1-1, with D maybe TRBD1 (5 bases). Germline-derived CDR1 and CDR2 are KGHSH and LQKENI. The CDR3 contains 14 residues. With 3 bases removed from V and 0 bases from J, the gap between germline ends came to 8 bases.

This clonotype was seen only a few times. V gene TRBV5-1 combines with J gene TRBJ2-2; no firm D call. The germline V gene has CDR1 SGHRS and CDR2 YFSETQ. The CDR3 is 15 amino acids. V lost 7 bases and J lost 0, with 13 bases in between. Written as DNA, the CDR3 is TGCGCCAGCCACATGTCCGGAACGAACACCGGGGAGCTGTTTTTT. Translating it yields CASHMSGTNTGELFF.

The rearrangement links TRBV7-2 to TRBJ2-2; 11 bases align to TRBD2. Germline V gene lookup returns CDR1 SGHTA and CDR2 FQGNSA. The CDR3 totals 16 residues. Unmatched junction bases numbered 4, after V lost 3 bases and J lost 4 bases. CDR3 nucleotide sequence: TGTGCCAGCAGCTTTAGCGGGGGGGCCGGCACCGGGGAGCTGTTTTTT. It encodes CASSFSGGAGTGELFF.

This clonotype turned up a few times. The rearrangement uses TRBV4-2 and TRBJ2-1, with TRBD2 matching over 8 bases. This CDR3 is built from 16 residues. The junction had 5 bases not matched to a gene; V was cut back by 0 bases and J by 4 bases. Germline CDR1 LGHNA, CDR2 YNFKEQ. CDR3 loop: CASSQDKSGGYNEQFF. The CDR3 region has the DNA TGTGCCAGCAGCCAAGATAAGAGCGGGGGTTACAATGAGCAGTTCTTC.

This clonotype was counted only a few times. This rearrangement joins TRBV4-3 to TRBJ2-7, with D perhaps TRBD2 (6 bases). Trimming shortened V by 5 bases and J by 2 bases, and 16 bases separated the two germline ends. CDR3 length: 15 amino acids. Germline CDR1 and CDR2: LGHNA and YSLEER. CDR3 protein: CASSAGRGIAYEQYF. The CDR3 coding sequence is TGCGCCAGCAGCGCCGGGCGGGGAATCGCCTACGAGCAGTACTTC.

This clonotype turned up a few times. This sequence joins TRBV5-1 and TRBJ2-1; the D is unclear. This CDR3 spans 14 amino acids. Germline values: CDR1 SGHRS, CDR2 YFSETQ. Trimming took off 0 bases at V and 8 bases at J, with 12 bases between the two ends. The CDR3 bases are TGCGCCAGCAGCTTGGTGGTAGCCGCGGATGAGCAGTTCTTC. Its translation: CASSLVVAADEQFF.

Note on this clonotype: In this CDR3 the conserved last residue, phenylalanine or tryptophan, is missing, so a read error is likely. V and J are TRBV7-8 and TRBJ2-6, with D unclear. With 3 bases removed from V and 1 base from J, the gap between germline ends came to 1 base. CDR3 length: 13 amino acids. The germline CDR1 and CDR2 sequences are SGHVS and FQNEAQ. In DNA form, the CDR3 reads TGTGCCAGCAGCTTTTCTGGGGCCAACGTCCTGACTTTA. Translation gives CASSFSGANVLTL.

The rearrangement uses TRBV5-5 and TRBJ2-1; possibly TRBD1 for D (5 bases). The CDR3 spans 13 residues. The V end lost 0 bases, the J end lost 9 bases, and 10 bases lay between the germline ends. Germline V lookup: CDR1 SGHKS, CDR2 YYEKEE (reference sequence). CDR3 nucleotide sequence: TGTGCCAGCAGCTTGGAGGGGTACGCTGAGCAGTTCTTC. Its protein product is CASSLEGYAEQFF.